This TCR beta chain was obtained from a study of identical twins. Study observations and caveats: Those out-of-frame alpha sequences shared by twins showed an excess of low generation probability.

A universal primer binding site was introduced by template switching. The final cDNA contained unique molecular identifiers. TCRdb reanalysed the 5' RACE reads using MiXCR and keeps one entry per CDR3 protein. The sample lists about 260,000 distinct CDR3 sequences, approximately 7% seen once, with under 4% in the top ten. V gave up 10 bases and J gave up 2 bases, with 16 bases separating them. From germline, CDR1 is MNHEY and CDR2 SMNVEV (reference sequence). There are 14 residues in the CDR3. There are a few counts of this clonotype. Its antigen is as yet unknown. This same sample was also taken into another study, of yellow fever vaccine responses in identical twins.

V gene TRBV27 combines with J gene TRBJ2-3; D possibly corresponds to TRBD1 (6 bases). Sequenced material: memory (CD45RO+) T cells sorted from blood. This sequence was found in a woman aged 18-29 years in good health. CDR3 region: CATQQGYDTDTQYF. The DNA for the CDR3 is TGTGCCACCCAACAGGGTTACGACACAGATACGCAGTATTTT.